This T cell receptor beta chain was captured by sequencing in a study of T-cell reconstitution after alpha-beta-depleted transplantation in children. There are a few counts of this clonotype. The antigen is not known. Unique molecular identifiers tagged the TCRbeta library. TCRdb ran MiXCR on the PCR reads and lists one entry per CDR3 protein. The sample records some 450,000 distinct CDR3 sequences, roughly 43% being singletons. The CDR3 consists of 16 residues. Germline loops: CDR1 PRHDT, CDR2 FYEKMQ (reference sequence). V was clipped by 5 bases and J by 2 bases; unmatched bases: 10. Findings and limits, study-wide: Diversity and T-cell counts at one year after transplant derived mostly from new T cells.

The V gene is TRBV13, the J gene TRBJ2-3, with 7 bases fitting TRBD2. Sequencing used PBMCs, obtained before TCRalphabeta/CD19-depleted stem cell transplant. The sequence was collected from a girl under 10 years old with aplastic anemia, due to receive a stem cell transplant. CDR3 sequence (DNA): TGTGCCAGCAGCCGAAGAATAGCGGGTTACACAGATACGCAGTATTTT. Amino acids: CASSRRIAGYTDTQYF.